A single sample gave rise to the 30 T cell receptor beta chains below, sequenced in a study of blood T cell repertoires in COVID-19. TCRdb's copy holds only in-frame clones and misses some; the assay was immunoSEQ multiplex PCR. Of roughly 62,000 clones in the sample, roughly 79% were seen once. The sequenced sample consisted of peripheral blood. The receptors derive from a man aged 60 to 69 with acute or convalescent COVID-19.

The chain carries TRBV10-3 and TRBJ2-3; tentative D call: TRBD2 (5 bases). This CDR3 is 14 amino acids long. Trimming pared 8 bases from V and 3 bases from J, leaving 15 bases between. Germline CDR1 and CDR2: ENHRY and SYGVKD. The CDR3 loop is CAIRRFGGTDTQYF. The CDR3 coding sequence is TGTGCCATCCGACGTTTTGGAGGTACAGATACGCAGTATTTT.

The chain has TRBV28 and TRBJ1-2; 10 bases map to TRBD1. V lost 6 bases to trimming and J lost 7 bases; unmatched junction nucleotides: 8. Germline lookup yields CDR1 MDHEN and CDR2 SYDVKM. This CDR3 region has 14 residues. The CDR3 region is CASSPGTGVVGYTF. CDR3 nucleotide sequence: TGTGCCAGCAGCCCCGGGACAGGGGTAGTTGGCTACACCTTC.

The rearrangement links TRBV12-3 or TRBV12-4 to TRBJ1-1; D unresolved. Trimming left V 2 bases short and J 7 bases short, with 11 bases between. This CDR3 is 13 amino acids long. As DNA, the CDR3 is TGTGCCAGCAGTTTAAGGGAGGCCGATGAAGCTTTCTTT. Translating it yields CASSLREADEAFF.

This chain uses TRBV2 with TRBJ2-1; TRBD1 matches at 9 bases. CDR3 length: 14 residues. Per germline, CDR1 SNHLY and CDR2 FYNNEI. The V segment lost 8 bases and the J segment 4 bases; nucleotides outside the gene matches: 6. CDR3 in amino acids: CASGGQGVYNEQFF. The CDR3 nucleotides read TGTGCCAGCGGGGGACAGGGCGTTTACAATGAGCAGTTCTTC.

The CDR3 DNA reads TGTGCCAGCAGCCGTAGACTAGCGGGGGCCAATGAGCAGTTCTTC. Protein product: CASSRRLAGANEQFF. V gene TRBV7-3 combines with J gene TRBJ2-1; 12 nucleotides match TRBD2. This CDR3 contains 15 residues. The V gene end was trimmed by 5 bases and the J gene end by 6 bases; junction bases not matched to a gene: 5. Germline V lookup: CDR1 SGHTA, CDR2 FQGTGA.

This chain links TRBV11-2 with TRBJ2-5, with D tentatively TRBD2 (6 bases). The CDR3 consists of 17 residues. V lost 1 base, J lost 5 bases, and 20 bases lay in between. Looked up from germline, CDR1 is SGHAT and CDR2 is FQNNGV. This CDR3 reads CASSLAEVGGSLETQYF. As DNA, the CDR3 is TGTGCCAGCAGCTTAGCGGAAGTGGGAGGATCGTTGGAGACCCAGTACTTC.

V usage is TRBV11-2 and J usage is TRBJ1-2; TRBD1 matches at 7 bases. Germline CDR1 and CDR2: SGHAT and FQNNGV. The V segment lost 3 bases and the J segment 3 bases; nucleotides outside the gene matches: 10. This CDR3 comprises 16 residues. The CDR3 loop is CASSLRQGAEHYGYTF. The DNA of the CDR3 is TGTGCCAGCAGCTTGAGACAGGGTGCGGAACACTATGGCTACACCTTC.

V and J are TRBV5-1 and TRBJ2-7; 10 bases map to TRBD1. CDR3 length: 14 residues. V dropped 6 bases and J dropped 2; count of bases not matched to a gene: 5. Germline-derived CDR1 and CDR2 are SGHRS and YFSETQ. CDR3 sequence: CASKPGTGAYEQYF. The DNA for the CDR3 is TGCGCCAGCAAACCCGGGACAGGGGCCTACGAGCAGTACTTC.

The rearrangement uses TRBV6-1 and TRBJ1-2, with 8 nucleotides matching TRBD1. CDR3 length: 15 residues. The germline gives CDR1 MNHNS, CDR2 SASEGT. J lost 1 base, V lost 3 bases, and 4 bases had no gene match. As DNA, the CDR3 is TGTGCCAGCAGTGATATGGACAGGGATAACTATGGCTACACCTTC. Encoded protein: CASSDMDRDNYGYTF.

The rearrangement links TRBV19 to TRBJ1-2; the D gene is possibly TRBD1 (5 bases). CDR1 and CDR2 (germline): LNHDA, SQIVND (reference sequence). This CDR3 is built from 13 residues. V was cut by 6 bases and J by 6 bases, with 14 bases left in between. The CDR3, as DNA: TGTGCCAGTAGCCCCCGCAGGGTGGATGGCTACACCTTC. Its translation: CASSPRRVDGYTF.

This clone was detected a few times. The genes are TRBV7-9 and TRBJ2-1, with 14 nucleotides matching TRBD2. V shed 5 bases, J shed 10 bases, and the junction held 10 bases outside the gene matches. This CDR3 is 16 amino acids long. The germline V gene has CDR1 SEHNR and CDR2 FQNEAQ (reference sequence). The CDR3 reads CASSTRLAGGPGEQFF. The DNA for the CDR3 is TGTGCCAGCAGCACCCGACTAGCGGGGGGGCCGGGCGAGCAGTTCTTC.

This sequence joins TRBV27 and TRBJ2-1; possible D gene TRBD2, 6 bases. The germline CDR1 and CDR2 sequences are MNHEY and SMNVEV (reference sequence). The CDR3 extends over 14 amino acids. V was pared by 6 bases and J by 2 bases, with 11 bases between. The CDR3 loop is CASSRDFAYNEQFF. CDR3 DNA sequence: TGTGCCAGCAGCCGGGACTTTGCCTACAATGAGCAGTTCTTC.

The CDR3 DNA is TGTGCCAGCAGCCCAGGGGGTGTCCAGCCCCAGCATTTT. Its protein product is CASSPGGVQPQHF. V usage is TRBV21-1 and J usage is TRBJ1-5; TRBD1 was called by the table and not checked on the DNA. TRBV21-1 is a recognized pseudogene. The CDR3 is 13 residues long.

V is TRBV5-1 and J is TRBJ2-7; D not resolved. This CDR3 is 13 amino acids long. V was shortened by 0 bases and J by 3 bases, with 7 bases between the two germline ends. Germline assignment: CDR1 SGHRS and CDR2 YFSETQ. The CDR3 region has the DNA TGCGCCAGCAGCTTGGAATACGGCTACGAGCAGTACTTC. Encoded protein: CASSLEYGYEQYF.

The chain combines TRBV6-1 with TRBJ1-2, with D tentatively TRBD1 (5 bases). Looked up from germline, CDR1 is MNHNS and CDR2 is SASEGT. CDR3 length: 15 amino acids. Trimming took 1 base from V and 2 from J, leaving 11 bases between them. The CDR3 protein is CASSEVEGVNYGYTF. The CDR3 nucleotides read TGTGCCAGCAGTGAAGTAGAAGGGGTCAACTATGGCTACACCTTC.

The chain links TRBV29-1 to TRBJ2-4; tentatively, D is TRBD2 (6 bases). The CDR3 spans 14 residues. V was trimmed by 2 bases and J by 9 bases, leaving 17 bases between them. Germline V gives CDR1 SQVTM, CDR2 ANQGSEA. Here the CDR3 reads CSVETSPVGGIQYF. The DNA for the CDR3 is TGCAGCGTTGAAACTAGCCCGGTCGGGGGCATTCAGTACTTC. The variable domain in full, completed from reference TRBV29-1 and TRBJ2-4, reads SAVISQKPSRDICQRGTSLTIQCQVDSQVTMMFWYRQQPGQSLTLIATANQGSEATYESGFVIDKFPISRPNLTFSTLTVSNMSPEDSSIYLCSVETSPVGGIQYFGAGTRLSVL.

The chain is built from TRBV12-5 and TRBJ2-2, with 8 bases aligning to TRBD1. The V and J ends lost 5 bases and 1 base, in that order; junction bases with no gene match: 6. CDR1 and CDR2 (germline): LGHNT, FRNRAP. This CDR3 has 16 amino acids. DNA of the CDR3: TGTGCTAGTGGTCCCAGACAGGGGCTGAACACCGGGGAGCTGTTTTTT. This encodes CASGPRQGLNTGELFF.

The chain carries TRBV6-5 and TRBJ2-2; D not resolved. This CDR3 is 16 amino acids long. Germline-derived CDR1 and CDR2 are MNHEY and SVGAGI. Trimming took off 2 bases at V and 0 bases at J, with 10 bases between the two ends. The CDR3 coding sequence is TGTGCCAGCAGTTACGCCGGCGGTTCGAACACCGGGGAGCTGTTTTTT. This translates into CASSYAGGSNTGELFF.

The J gene is TRBJ2-1, the V gene TRBV6-6; D gene ambiguous. Trimming left V 7 bases short and J 6 bases short, with 13 bases between. Germline V gene lookup returns CDR1 MNHNY and CDR2 SVGAGI (reference sequence). The CDR3 totals 13 residues. The CDR3 bases are TGTGCCAGCACACCCCCGGGTGTCAATGAGCAGTTCTTC. Translating gives CASTPPGVNEQFF.

The J gene is TRBJ2-5, the V gene TRBV28; D is possibly TRBD2 (6 bases). CDR1 and CDR2 (germline): MDHEN, SYDVKM. The CDR3 has 16 amino acids. The V end was cut by 4 bases, the J end by 4 bases, with 19 bases between. The CDR3 DNA reads TGTGCCAGCAGTTCTGGGACTTCGGAGAGTGCAGAGACCCAGTACTTC. Its protein product is CASSSGTSESAETQYF. Based on the CDR3 plus reference TRBV28 and TRBJ2-5, the full variable domain is DVKVTQSSRYLVKRTGEKVFLECVQDMDHENMFWYRQDPGLGLRLIYFSYDVKMKEKGDIPEGYSVSREKKERFSLILESASTNQTSMYLCASSSGTSESAETQYFGPGTRLLVL.

This chain links TRBV6-5 with TRBJ1-5; D uncertain. The CDR3 has 14 amino acids. The V end was cut by 7 bases, the J end by 7 bases, with 17 bases between. Germline lookup yields CDR1 MNHEY and CDR2 SVGAGI. The CDR3 spells CASTPGVGGQPQHF. CDR3 nucleotides: TGTGCCAGCACCCCCGGGGTGGGCGGGCAGCCCCAGCATTTT.

The chain uses TRBV27 and TRBJ2-1; no definite D call. Trimming cost V 2 bases and J 0 bases, with 8 bases left between them. CDR3 length: 15 amino acids. Germline loops: CDR1 MNHEY, CDR2 SMNVEV (reference sequence). CDR3: CASSLTVSSYNEQFF. The CDR3 DNA reads TGTGCCAGCAGTTTAACAGTAAGCTCCTACAATGAGCAGTTCTTC.

V gene TRBV7-8 combines with J gene TRBJ2-7, with no clear D. The CDR3 consists of 16 residues. CDR1 and CDR2 (germline): SGHVS, FQNEAQ. Trimming pared 5 bases from V and 0 bases from J, leaving 17 bases between. The CDR3 spells CASSRTTGQSSYEQYF. The CDR3 DNA is TGTGCCAGCAGCCGTACGACTGGTCAGAGCTCCTACGAGCAGTACTTC.

V usage is TRBV19 and J usage is TRBJ2-4, with D unresolved. From germline, CDR1 is LNHDA and CDR2 SQIVND (reference sequence). The CDR3 spans 15 residues. V was clipped by 6 bases and J by 0 bases, with 12 bases between them. Here the CDR3 reads CASSPGWIAKNIQYF. In DNA form, the CDR3 reads TGTGCCAGTAGCCCAGGATGGATAGCCAAAAACATTCAGTACTTC.

The gene calls are TRBV4-2 and TRBJ1-1; D might be TRBD1 (5 bases). Trimming pared 8 bases from V and 1 base from J, leaving 17 bases between. The CDR3 contains 15 residues. Germline assignment: CDR1 LGHNA and CDR2 YNFKEQ. The CDR3 region is CASGTVDPSNTEAFF. CDR3 bases: TGTGCCAGCGGGACTGTCGACCCATCGAACACTGAAGCTTTCTTT.

The J gene is TRBJ1-3, the V gene TRBV4-2, with D unresolved. The CDR3 is made up of 13 amino acids. Trimming left V 1 base short and J 7 bases short, with 8 bases between. Germline CDR1 LGHNA, CDR2 YNFKEQ. CDR3 nucleotide sequence: TGTGCCAGCAGCCAAGTCCCGGGGAACACCATATATTTT. Translating it yields CASSQVPGNTIYF.

This chain connects TRBV2 to TRBJ2-5; D is possibly TRBD2 (6 bases). This CDR3 has 13 amino acids. V lost 4 bases to trimming and J lost 7 bases, with 13 bases between them. Germline V lookup: CDR1 SNHLY, CDR2 FYNNEI. CDR3 DNA: TGTGCCAGCAGTGCCGGGGGTTCGGGGACCCAGTACTTC. This codes for CASSAGGSGTQYF.

The genes are TRBV30 and TRBJ1-2; 10 bases line up with TRBD1. The CDR3 spans 15 residues. Trimming at V came to 3 bases and at J to 4 bases, leaving 8 bases not matched to a gene. Germline V CDR1 and CDR2: GTSNPN, SVGIG (reference sequence). CDR3 region: CAWSTGQGDRYGYTF. CDR3 DNA: TGTGCCTGGAGCACAGGACAGGGGGATCGCTATGGCTACACCTTC.

CDR3 loop: CASSFSRGPYEQYF. For the CDR3, the DNA is TGTGCCAGCAGCTTCTCCAGGGGACCCTACGAGCAGTACTTC. V is TRBV5-6 and J is TRBJ2-7, with D perhaps TRBD1 (6 bases). Per germline, CDR1 SGHDT and CDR2 YYEEEE. V was pared by 2 bases and J by 2 bases, with 11 bases between. This CDR3 is built from 14 residues.

This chain's CDR3 is CASSFGTGWDTQYF. The CDR3 DNA reads TGTGCCAGCAGCTTTGGGACAGGGTGGGATACGCAGTATTTT. This chain links TRBV7-9 with TRBJ2-3; 9 bases agree with TRBD1. Germline trimming cut 3 bases from V and 6 bases from J; bases unmatched to any gene: 4. The CDR3 extends over 14 amino acids. CDR1 is SEHNR and CDR2 is FQNEAQ in the germline V gene (reference sequence).